The 9 T cell receptor beta chains reported below all come from one sample, sequenced in a study of naive and memory T cell subsets. Documented treatment: skin biopsy from PPD injection site in Mantoux-positive individual. TCR cDNA received a 3' ligated oligonucleotide that carried a UMI. Four PCR rounds used nested alpha and beta constant region primers plus the SP2 primer. Via MiXCR, TCRdb re-called the UMI-ligation and nested PCR reads, giving one row per CDR3 protein. The table records approximately 21,000 distinct CDR3 sequences, about 6.1% of them present only once. The material was skin, obtained from a tuberculin skin test site. The receptor set was obtained from an adult in good health.

This clonotype was seen repeatedly, ten times or more. V is TRBV5-6 and J is TRBJ2-1, with D hard to call. The CDR3 consists of 15 residues. The V end was cut by 5 bases, the J end by 0 bases, with 12 bases between. Per the germline V gene, CDR1 is SGHDT and CDR2 is YYEEEE. CDR3 protein: CASRKDLLSYNEQFF. CDR3 nucleotides: TGTGCCAGCAGAAAGGACCTCCTCTCCTACAATGAGCAGTTCTTC.

This clonotype was seen more than once but under ten times. V usage is TRBV28 and J usage is TRBJ1-4; D remains unclear. This CDR3 region has 13 residues. V was trimmed by 8 bases and J by 7 bases, leaving 14 bases between them. The germline CDR1 and CDR2 sequences are MDHEN and SYDVKM. CDR3 sequence: CASRVPVGEKLFF. The CDR3 region has the DNA TGTGCCAGCCGGGTCCCAGTGGGTGAAAAACTGTTTTTT. Combining the CDR3 with reference TRBV28 and TRBJ1-4 gives the whole variable domain DVKVTQSSRYLVKRTGEKVFLECVQDMDHENMFWYRQDPGLGLRLIYFSYDVKMKEKGDIPEGYSVSREKKERFSLILESASTNQTSMYLCASRVPVGEKLFFGSGTQLSVL.

This clonotype is termed medium-sized (0.01 to 0.1%). The gene calls are TRBV30 and TRBJ2-1, with D maybe TRBD1 (6 bases). Trimming removed 2 bases at V and 3 bases at J, with 23 bases between. Germline V gene lookup returns CDR1 GTSNPN and CDR2 SVGIG (reference sequence). The CDR3 length is 18 residues. CDR3 DNA: TGTGCCTGGAGTCCCGAGGACAGTTCCTCTCTGGTCTACAATGAGCAGTTCTTC. Translating it yields CAWSPEDSSSLVYNEQFF. Supplemented by reference TRBV30 and TRBJ2-1, the full variable domain reads SQTIHQWPATLVQPVGSPLSLECTVEGTSNPNLYWYRQAAGRGLQLLFYSVGIGQISSEVPQNLSASRPQDRQFILSSKKLLLSDSGFYLCAWSPEDSSSLVYNEQFFGPGTRLTVL.

This clonotype was seen at least ten times. V and J are TRBV4-2 and TRBJ2-1; 9 bases fit TRBD2. Germline V gene sequence: CDR1 LGHNA, CDR2 YNFKEQ. Unmatched junction bases numbered 21, after V lost 4 bases and J lost 5 bases. The CDR3 has 20 residues. The CDR3 sequence is CASSRILGDRAGGPHNEQFF. The CDR3 nucleotides are TGTGCCAGCAGCCGGATCCTGGGGGATCGGGCGGGAGGGCCGCACAATGAGCAGTTCTTC.

This clonotype was detected ten times or more. The chain recombines TRBV12-3 or TRBV12-4 with TRBJ2-4; D gene uncertain. This CDR3 is built from 15 residues. V lost 2 bases and J 0 bases, leaving 8 bases between the germline ends. CDR3 in amino acids: CASSLIGLAKNIQYF. In DNA, the CDR3 is TGTGCCAGCAGTTTAATCGGGTTAGCCAAAAACATTCAGTACTTC.

This clonotype was recorded at least ten times. The chain has TRBV20-1 and TRBJ2-1; 8 nucleotides agree with TRBD2. Germline V gene lookup returns CDR1 DFQATT and CDR2 SNEGSKA (reference sequence). The V segment lost 7 bases and the J segment 5 bases; nucleotides outside the gene matches: 10. This CDR3 is 14 amino acids long. The CDR3 reads CSDNFGTRNNEQFF. Here the CDR3 DNA reads TGCAGTGATAATTTTGGGACTAGGAACAATGAGCAGTTCTTC.

V is TRBV6-2 or TRBV6-3 and J is TRBJ1-5, with D hard to call. The CDR3 runs 15 residues. The V end lost 8 bases, the J end lost 6 bases, and 20 bases lay between the germline ends. The germline V gene has CDR1 MNHEY and CDR2 SVGEGT. In DNA form, the CDR3 reads TGTGCCAGCGCGGAGGTGGGTGAAATGGGTCAGCCCCAGCATTTT. It codes for CASAEVGEMGQPQHF.

This clonotype was observed a handful of times. The chain has TRBV20-1 and TRBJ1-1; D not certain. CDR3 length: 13 amino acids. Germline-derived CDR1 and CDR2 are DFQATT and SNEGSKA (reference sequence). The ends were cut back, 3 bases at V and 4 bases at J, with 12 bases in the middle. The CDR3 here is CSASPGSPTEAFF. The CDR3 nucleotides are TGCAGTGCTAGCCCTGGGTCTCCCACTGAAGCTTTCTTT.

This chain uses TRBV3-1 with TRBJ2-1, with TRBD2 matching over 16 bases. The V and J ends lost 2 bases and 9 bases, in that order; junction bases with no gene match: 10. CDR3 size: 18 residues. The V gene's germline CDR1 is LGHDT and CDR2 YNNKEL (reference sequence). CDR3 bases: TGTGCCAGCAGCCAACTCCCGGGACTAGCGGGAGGGAAGTTTGAGCAGTTCTTC. Translating gives CASSQLPGLAGGKFEQFF.